This note documents a single TCR beta chain sequence. The time point here: peripheral blood 6 weeks after treatment start. The assay was immunoSEQ multiplex PCR, and TCRdb's table has in-frame clones only and misses some. Here the sample spans roughly 100,000 clones, less than 85% being singletons. Germline CDR1 and CDR2: SNHLY and FYNNEI. The CDR3 loop spans 14 amino acids. V lost 4 bases to trimming and J lost 4 bases, with 13 bases between them. This entry belongs to a study of PD-L1 blockade in urothelial cancer. Overall study context: When patients started atezolizumab at some point between 2013 and 2015, it was given at 1,200 mg intravenously every 3 weeks. Blood was analyzed 3 weeks (second dose) and 6 weeks after treatment start. About 90% of the 29 patients were males with bladder-origin urothelial cancer. The median number of T cells present in blood samples was about 130,000.

This chain connects TRBV2 to TRBJ2-5; D call uncertain. The clonotype was recovered from a man between 65 and 79 years old with urothelial cancer. The specimen was PBMCs, collected around atezolizumab (anti-PD-L1) treatment. The CDR3 coding sequence is TGTGCCAGCAGTGTTGAAACCTACGGAGAGACCCAGTACTTC. Protein: CASSVETYGETQYF.